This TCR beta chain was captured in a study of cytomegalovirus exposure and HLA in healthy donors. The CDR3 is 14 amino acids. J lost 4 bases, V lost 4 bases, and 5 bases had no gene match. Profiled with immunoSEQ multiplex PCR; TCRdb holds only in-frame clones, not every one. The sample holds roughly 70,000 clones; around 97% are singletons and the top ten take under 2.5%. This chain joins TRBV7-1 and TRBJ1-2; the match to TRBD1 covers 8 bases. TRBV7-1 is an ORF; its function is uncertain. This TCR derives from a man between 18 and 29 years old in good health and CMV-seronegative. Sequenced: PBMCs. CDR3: CASSLAGGGYGYTF. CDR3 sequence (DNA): TGTGCCAGCAGCTTAGCAGGGGGCGGCTATGGCTACACCTTC.